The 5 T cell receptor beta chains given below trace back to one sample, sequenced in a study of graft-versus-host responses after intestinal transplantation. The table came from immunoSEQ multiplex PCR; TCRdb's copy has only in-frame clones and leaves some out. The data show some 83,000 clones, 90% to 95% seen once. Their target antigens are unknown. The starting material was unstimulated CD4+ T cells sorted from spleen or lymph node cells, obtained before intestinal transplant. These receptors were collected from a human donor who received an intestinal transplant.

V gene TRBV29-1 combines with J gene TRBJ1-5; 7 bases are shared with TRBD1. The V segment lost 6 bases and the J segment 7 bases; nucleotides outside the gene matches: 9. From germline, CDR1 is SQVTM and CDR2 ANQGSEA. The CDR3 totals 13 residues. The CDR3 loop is CSVGDRENQPQHF. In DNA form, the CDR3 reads TGCAGCGTCGGAGACAGGGAAAACCAGCCCCAGCATTTT.

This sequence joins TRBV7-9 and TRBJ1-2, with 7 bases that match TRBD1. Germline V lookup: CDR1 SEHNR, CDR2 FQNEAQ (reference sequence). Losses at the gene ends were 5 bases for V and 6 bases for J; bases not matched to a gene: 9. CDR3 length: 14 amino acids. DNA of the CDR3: TGTGCCAGCAGCCCCCTCCGGGACAGTAATGGCTACACCTTC. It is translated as CASSPLRDSNGYTF.

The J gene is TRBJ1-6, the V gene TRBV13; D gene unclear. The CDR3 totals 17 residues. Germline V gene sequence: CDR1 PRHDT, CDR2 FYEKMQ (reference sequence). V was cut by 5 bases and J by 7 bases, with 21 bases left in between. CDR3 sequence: CASSRQTRWQQNSPLHF. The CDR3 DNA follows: TGTGCCAGCAGCCGTCAAACCAGGTGGCAACAGAATTCACCCCTCCACTTT.

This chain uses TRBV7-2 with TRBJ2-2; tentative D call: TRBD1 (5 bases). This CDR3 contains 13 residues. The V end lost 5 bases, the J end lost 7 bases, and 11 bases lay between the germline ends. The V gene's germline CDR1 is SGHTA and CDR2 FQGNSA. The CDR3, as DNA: TGTGCCAGCAGCCCCCACCAGGGCGGGGAGCTGTTTTTT. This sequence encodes CASSPHQGGELFF. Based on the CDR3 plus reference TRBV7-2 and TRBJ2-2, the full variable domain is GAGVSQSPSNKVTEKGKDVELRCDPISGHTALYWYRQSLGQGLEFLIYFQGNSAPDKSGLPSDRFSAERTGGSVSTLTIQRTQQEDSAVYLCASSPHQGGELFFGEGSRLTVL.

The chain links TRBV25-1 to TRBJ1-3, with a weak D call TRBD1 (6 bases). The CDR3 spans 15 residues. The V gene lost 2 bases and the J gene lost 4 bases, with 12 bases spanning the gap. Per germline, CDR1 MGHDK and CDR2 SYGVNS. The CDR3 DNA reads TGTGCCAGCAGTGAACGTTCTGGGGGCGGAAACACCATATATTTT. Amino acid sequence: CASSERSGGGNTIYF.